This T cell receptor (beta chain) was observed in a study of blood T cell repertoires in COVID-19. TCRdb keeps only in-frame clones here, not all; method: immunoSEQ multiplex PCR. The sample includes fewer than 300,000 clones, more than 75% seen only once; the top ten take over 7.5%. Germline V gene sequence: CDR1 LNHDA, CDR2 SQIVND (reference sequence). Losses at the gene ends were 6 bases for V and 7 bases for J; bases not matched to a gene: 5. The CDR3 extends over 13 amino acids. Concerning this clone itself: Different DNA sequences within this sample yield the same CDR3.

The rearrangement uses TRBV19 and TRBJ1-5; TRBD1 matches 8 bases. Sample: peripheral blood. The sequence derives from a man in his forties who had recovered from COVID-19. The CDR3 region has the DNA TGTGCCAGTAGGAACAGGGGGGAGCAGCCCCAGCATTTT. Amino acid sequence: CASRNRGEQPQHF. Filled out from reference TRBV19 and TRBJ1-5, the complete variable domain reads DGGITQSPKYLFRKEGQNVTLSCEQNLNHDAMYWYRQDPGQGLRLIYYSQIVNDFQKGDIAEGYSVSREKKESFPLTVTSAQKNPTAFYLCASRNRGEQPQHFGDGTRLSIL.